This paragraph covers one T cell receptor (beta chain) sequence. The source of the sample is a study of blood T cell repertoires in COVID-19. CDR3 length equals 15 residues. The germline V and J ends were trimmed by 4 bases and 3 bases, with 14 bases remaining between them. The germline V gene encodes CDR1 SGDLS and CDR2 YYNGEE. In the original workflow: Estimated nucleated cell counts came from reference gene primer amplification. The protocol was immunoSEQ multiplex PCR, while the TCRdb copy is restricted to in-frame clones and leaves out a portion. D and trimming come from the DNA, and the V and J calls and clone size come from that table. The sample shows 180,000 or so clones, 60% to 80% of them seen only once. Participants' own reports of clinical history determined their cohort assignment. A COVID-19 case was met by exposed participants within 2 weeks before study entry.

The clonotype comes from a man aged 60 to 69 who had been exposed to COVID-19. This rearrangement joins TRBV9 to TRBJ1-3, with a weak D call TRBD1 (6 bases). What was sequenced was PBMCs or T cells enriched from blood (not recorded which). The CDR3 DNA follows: TGTGCCAGCAGCTCCCAACAGGGTTTTGGAAACACCATATATTTT. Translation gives CASSSQQGFGNTIYF.